This T cell receptor (beta chain) is from a study of cytomegalovirus exposure and HLA in healthy donors. Points on this clone: The antigen is unknown.

Study-level results: The classifier reportedly diagnosed cytomegalovirus status with high specificity and sensitivity.

This table comes from immunoSEQ multiplex PCR, and its TCRdb copy is limited to in-frame clones, with some not included. The table includes 250,000 to 300,000 clones, 70% to 90% detected once. The sequence was obtained from a woman between 18 and 30 years old in good health and CMV-seronegative. Sequencing used PBMCs.

In DNA, the CDR3 is TGCAGCGTTGAAATTCCCAGTAAGTCCTACGAGCAGTACTTC. Translated: CSVEIPSKSYEQYF. This rearrangement joins TRBV29-1 to TRBJ2-7; D remains ambiguous. The CDR3 runs 14 residues. CDR1 SQVTM and CDR2 ANQGSEA come from the germline V gene. V dropped 2 bases and J dropped 1 base, with 12 bases sitting between them.